The TCR beta chain under discussion was sequenced for a study of beta chain features in type 1 diabetes. Expressed TCRB transcripts were sequenced, since all the RNA that had been isolated was reverse transcribed. The data were produced by immunoSEQ multiplex PCR, yet TCRdb's version contains in-frame clones alone and is incomplete. The repertoire holds nearly 700,000 clones, with around an eighth as singletons. Remarks on this clone: Its antigen is not identified.

Study results and limitations: Among all four CD4+ subsets, Type 1 diabetes patients had TCRB CDR3s that were moderately but significantly shorter.

The V gene lost 4 bases and the J gene lost 0 bases, with 15 bases spanning the gap. The CDR3 consists of 15 residues. Germline loops: CDR1 GTSNPN, CDR2 SVGIG (reference sequence). A single heparinised blood sample, averaging about 120 mL, was obtained per donor. The specimen was naive CD4+ T cells from blood. This receptor was identified in a man between 18 and 29 years old with type 1 diabetes. J is TRBJ1-1 and V is TRBV30; maybe TRBD1 (6 bases). The CDR3 spells CAWNKGDRMNTEAFF. CDR3 DNA: TGTGCCTGGAACAAGGGCGACAGGATGAACACTGAAGCTTTCTTT.